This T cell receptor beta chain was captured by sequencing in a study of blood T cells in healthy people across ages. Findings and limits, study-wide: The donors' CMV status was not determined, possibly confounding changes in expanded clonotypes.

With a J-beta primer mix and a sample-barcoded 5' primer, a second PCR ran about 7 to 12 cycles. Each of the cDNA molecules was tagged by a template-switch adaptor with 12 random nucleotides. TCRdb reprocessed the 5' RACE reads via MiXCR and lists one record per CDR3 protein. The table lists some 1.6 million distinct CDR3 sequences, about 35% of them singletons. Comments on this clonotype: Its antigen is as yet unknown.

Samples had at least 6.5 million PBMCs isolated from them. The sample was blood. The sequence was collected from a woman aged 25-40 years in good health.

For the CDR3, the DNA is TGTGCCAGCAGGGGCGATGGGGCACCGCACGGGGAGCTGTTTTTT. Translating gives CASRGDGAPHGELFF. The chain carries TRBV6-1 and TRBJ2-2, with D tentatively TRBD1 (5 bases). CDR3 length: 15 residues. With 6 bases removed from V and 7 bases from J, the gap between germline ends came to 18 bases. CDR1 and CDR2 from the germline V gene are MNHNS and SASEGT.